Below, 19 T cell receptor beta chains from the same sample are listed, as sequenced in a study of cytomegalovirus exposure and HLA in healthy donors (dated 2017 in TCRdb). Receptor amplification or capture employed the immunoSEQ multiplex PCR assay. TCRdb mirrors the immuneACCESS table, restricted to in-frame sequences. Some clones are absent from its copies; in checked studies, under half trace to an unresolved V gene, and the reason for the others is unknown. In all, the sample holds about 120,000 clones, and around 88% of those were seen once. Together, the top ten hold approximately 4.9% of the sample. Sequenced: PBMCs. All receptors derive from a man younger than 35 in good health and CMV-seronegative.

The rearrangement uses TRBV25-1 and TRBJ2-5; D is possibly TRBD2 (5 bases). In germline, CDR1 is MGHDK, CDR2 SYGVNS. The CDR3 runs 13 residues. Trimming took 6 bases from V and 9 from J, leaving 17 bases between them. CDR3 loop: CASRGYGTGAQYF. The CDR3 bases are TGTGCCAGCAGGGGCTACGGTACCGGGGCCCAGTACTTC.

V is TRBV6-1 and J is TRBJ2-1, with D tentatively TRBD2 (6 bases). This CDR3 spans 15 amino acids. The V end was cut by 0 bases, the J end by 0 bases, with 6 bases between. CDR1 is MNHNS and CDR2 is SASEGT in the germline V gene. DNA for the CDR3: TGTGCCAGCAGTGAAGCCGGGGGCTCCTACAATGAGCAGTTCTTC. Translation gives CASSEAGGSYNEQFF.

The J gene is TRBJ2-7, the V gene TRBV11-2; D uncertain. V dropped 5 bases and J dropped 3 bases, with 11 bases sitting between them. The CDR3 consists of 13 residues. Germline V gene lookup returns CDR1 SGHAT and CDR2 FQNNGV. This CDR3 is CASSPPGYYEQYF. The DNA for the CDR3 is TGTGCCAGCAGCCCTCCAGGTTACTACGAGCAGTACTTC.

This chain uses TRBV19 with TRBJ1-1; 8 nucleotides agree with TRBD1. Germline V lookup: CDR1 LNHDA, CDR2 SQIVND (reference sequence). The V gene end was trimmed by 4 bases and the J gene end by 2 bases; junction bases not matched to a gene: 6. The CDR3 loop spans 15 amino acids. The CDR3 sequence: CASSTRQGQNTEAFF. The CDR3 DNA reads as TGTGCCAGTAGTACTCGACAGGGGCAAAACACTGAAGCTTTCTTT.

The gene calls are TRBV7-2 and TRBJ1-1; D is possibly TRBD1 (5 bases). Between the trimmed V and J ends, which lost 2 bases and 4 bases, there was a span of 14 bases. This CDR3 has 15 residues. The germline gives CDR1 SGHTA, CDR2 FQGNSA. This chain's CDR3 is CASSLKGLGPTEAFF. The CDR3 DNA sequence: TGTGCCAGCAGCTTAAAGGGTCTGGGGCCCACTGAAGCTTTCTTT.

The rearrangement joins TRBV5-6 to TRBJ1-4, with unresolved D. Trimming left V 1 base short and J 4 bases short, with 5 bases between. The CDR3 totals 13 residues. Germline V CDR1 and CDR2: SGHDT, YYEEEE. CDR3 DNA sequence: TGTGCCAGCAGCTTGTTCAGTAATGAAAAACTGTTTTTT. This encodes CASSLFSNEKLFF.

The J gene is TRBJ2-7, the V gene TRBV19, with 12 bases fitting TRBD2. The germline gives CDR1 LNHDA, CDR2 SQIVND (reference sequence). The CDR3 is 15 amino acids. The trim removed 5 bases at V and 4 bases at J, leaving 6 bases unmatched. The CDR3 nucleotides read TGTGCCAGTAGTGCCACCGGGACTAGCGGGTACGAGCAGTACTTC. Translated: CASSATGTSGYEQYF.

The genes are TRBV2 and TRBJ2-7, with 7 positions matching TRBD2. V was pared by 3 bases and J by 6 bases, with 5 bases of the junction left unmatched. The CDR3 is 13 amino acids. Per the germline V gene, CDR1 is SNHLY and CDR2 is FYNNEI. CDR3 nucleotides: TGTGCCAGCAGTGAGGGGGACTACCGCGAGCAGTACTTC. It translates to CASSEGDYREQYF.

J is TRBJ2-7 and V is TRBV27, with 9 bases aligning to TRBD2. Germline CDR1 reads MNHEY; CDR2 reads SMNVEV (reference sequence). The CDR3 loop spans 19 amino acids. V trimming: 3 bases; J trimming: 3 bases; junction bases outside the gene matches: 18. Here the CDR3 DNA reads TGTGCCAGCAGTTTTATCAGAAGGCGGGGGGGTCCGATATACTACGAGCAGTACTTC. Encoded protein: CASSFIRRRGGPIYYEQYF.

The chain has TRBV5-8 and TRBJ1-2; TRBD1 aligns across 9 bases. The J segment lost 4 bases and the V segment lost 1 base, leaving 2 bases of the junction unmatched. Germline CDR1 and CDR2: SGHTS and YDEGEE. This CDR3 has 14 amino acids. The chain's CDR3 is CASSLTGGRYGYTF. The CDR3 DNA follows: TGTGCCAGCAGCTTGACAGGGGGCCGCTATGGCTACACCTTC.

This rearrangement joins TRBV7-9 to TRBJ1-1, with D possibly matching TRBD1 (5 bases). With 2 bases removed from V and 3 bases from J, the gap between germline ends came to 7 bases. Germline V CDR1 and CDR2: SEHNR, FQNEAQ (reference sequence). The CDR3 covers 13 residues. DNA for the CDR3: TGTGCCAGCAGCTTACGGGGGGACACTGAAGCTTTCTTT. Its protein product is CASSLRGDTEAFF.

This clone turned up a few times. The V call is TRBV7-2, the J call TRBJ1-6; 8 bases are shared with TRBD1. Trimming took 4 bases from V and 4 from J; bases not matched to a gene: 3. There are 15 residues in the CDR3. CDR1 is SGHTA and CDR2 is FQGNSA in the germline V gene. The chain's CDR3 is CASSSGQGYNSPLHF. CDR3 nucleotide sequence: TGTGCCAGCAGCTCTGGACAGGGATATAATTCACCCCTCCACTTT.

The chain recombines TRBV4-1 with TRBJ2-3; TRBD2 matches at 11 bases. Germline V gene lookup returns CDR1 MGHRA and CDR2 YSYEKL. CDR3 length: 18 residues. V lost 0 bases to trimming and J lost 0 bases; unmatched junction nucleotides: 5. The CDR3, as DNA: TGCGCCAGCAGCCAAGATCCTAGCGGGGGGCATAGCACAGATACGCAGTATTTT. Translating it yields CASSQDPSGGHSTDTQYF.

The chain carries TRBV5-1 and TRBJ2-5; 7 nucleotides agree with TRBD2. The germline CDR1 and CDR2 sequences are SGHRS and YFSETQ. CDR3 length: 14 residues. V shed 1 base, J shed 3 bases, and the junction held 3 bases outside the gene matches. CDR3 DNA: TGCGCCAGCAGCTTGATGGGGGGGGAAGAGACCCAGTACTTC. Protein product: CASSLMGGEETQYF.

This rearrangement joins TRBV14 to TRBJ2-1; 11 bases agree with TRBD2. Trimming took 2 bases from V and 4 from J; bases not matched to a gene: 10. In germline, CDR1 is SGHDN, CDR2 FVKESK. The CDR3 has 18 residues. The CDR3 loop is CASSQSDRGLAEYNEQFF. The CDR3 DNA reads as TGTGCCAGCAGCCAATCGGATCGGGGACTAGCGGAGTACAATGAGCAGTTCTTC.

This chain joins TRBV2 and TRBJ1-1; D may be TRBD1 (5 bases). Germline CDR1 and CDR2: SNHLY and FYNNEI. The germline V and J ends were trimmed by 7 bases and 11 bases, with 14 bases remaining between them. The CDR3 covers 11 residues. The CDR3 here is CASTLGGEAFF. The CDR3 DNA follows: TGTGCCAGCACTTTGGGGGGGGAGGCTTTCTTT.

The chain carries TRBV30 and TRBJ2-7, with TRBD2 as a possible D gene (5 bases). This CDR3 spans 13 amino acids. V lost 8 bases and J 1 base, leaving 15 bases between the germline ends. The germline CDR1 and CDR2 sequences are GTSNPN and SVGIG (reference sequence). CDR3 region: CAKRNRGSYEQYF. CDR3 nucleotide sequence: TGTGCCAAGCGAAATCGAGGGTCCTACGAGCAGTACTTC.

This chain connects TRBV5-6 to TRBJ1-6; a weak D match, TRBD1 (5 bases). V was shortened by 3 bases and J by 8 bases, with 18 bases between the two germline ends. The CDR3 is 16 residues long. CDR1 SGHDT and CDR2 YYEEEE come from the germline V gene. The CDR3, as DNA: TGTGCCAGCAGCTATACCCGGGGGGTGGTTGATTCACCCCTCCACTTT. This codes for CASSYTRGVVDSPLHF. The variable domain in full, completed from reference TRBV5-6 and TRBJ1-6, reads DAGVTQSPTHLIKTRGQQVTLRCSPKSGHDTVSWYQQALGQGPQFIFQYYEEEERQRGNFPDRFSGHQFPNYSSELNVNALLLGDSALYLCASSYTRGVVDSPLHFGNGTRLTVT.

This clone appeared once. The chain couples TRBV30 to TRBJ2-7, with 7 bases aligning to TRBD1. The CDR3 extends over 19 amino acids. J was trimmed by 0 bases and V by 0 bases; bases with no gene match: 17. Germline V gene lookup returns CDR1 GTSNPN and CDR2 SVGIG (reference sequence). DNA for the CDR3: TGTGCCTGGAGTGTACTTCAAGGGACAGCCGTAACGAGCTCCTACGAGCAGTACTTC. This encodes CAWSVLQGTAVTSSYEQYF. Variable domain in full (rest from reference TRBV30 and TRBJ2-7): SQTIHQWPATLVQPVGSPLSLECTVEGTSNPNLYWYRQAAGRGLQLLFYSVGIGQISSEVPQNLSASRPQDRQFILSSKKLLLSDSGFYLCAWSVLQGTAVTSSYEQYFGPGTRLTVT.